Listed here are 19 T cell receptor beta chains from one sample, sequenced in a study of CD8+ T cells in alopecia areata. The pooled cutaneous lymph node cells were sorted using several markers (CD4, CD8alpha, NKG2D, NKG2ACE and others). cDNA prepared by RNA extraction and subsequent reverse transcription served as the template for sequencing. Repertoires were generated with immunoSEQ multiplex PCR, while TCRdb's copy carries only in-frame clones and drops some. The sample presents about 270,000 clones, none singletons. Sequenced: CD4+ T cells sorted from a lymph node. These receptors were obtained from a C3H/HeJ mouse with alopecia areata. Strain haplotype (MHC): H2-k.

Notes on this clone: Mouse gene names apply. The read gets to within 3 residues of the CDR3 end, and the germline J gene fills in the rest. The J gene is TRBJ1-6, the V gene TRBV5; TRBD1 is a possible D gene (5 bases). TRBJ1-6 is designated an ORF whose function remains uncertain. CDR1 and CDR2 from the germline V gene are LGHNA and YNLKQL (reference sequence). The CDR3 spans 16 residues. V was cut by 2 bases and J by 4 bases, with 12 bases left in between. The CDR3 reads CASSQLRGSYNSPLYF. CDR3 bases read: TGTGCCAGCAGCCAATTGAGGGGAAGTTATAATTCGCCC.

As concerns this clone: Gene names denote mouse genes. The CDR3 end lies 4 residues beyond the end of the read and is filled in from the germline J gene. The same CDR3 is also encoded by other DNA sequences in this sample. The V and J genes are TRBV5 and TRBJ2-2, with D perhaps matching TRBD1 (6 bases). CDR3 length: 15 amino acids. Germline V gene sequence: CDR1 LGHNA, CDR2 YNLKQL (reference sequence). V was cut by 4 bases and J by 4 bases, with 13 bases left in between. Here the CDR3 reads CASSLLQGGTGQLYF. The DNA read from the CDR3 is TGTGCCAGCAGCCTTTTACAGGGCGGCACCGGG.

This clone appeared a few times. The gene names here belong to mouse. The read ends 4 residues before the CDR3 terminus; that terminus is restored from the germline J gene. This chain joins TRBV13-1 and TRBJ1-2; possibly TRBD1 for D (6 bases). Trimming took 2 bases from V and 0 from J, leaving 11 bases between them. The CDR3 sequence is 15 residues long. Germline loops: CDR1 NSHNY, CDR2 SYGAGN. CDR3 sequence reads: CASSEKGHTNSDYTF. CDR3 bases read: TGTGCCAGCAGTGAGAAGGGACACACAAACTCC.

Of note for this clone: Gene names and germline refer to mouse. The read gets to within 4 residues of the CDR3 end, and the germline J gene fills in the rest. The rearrangement uses TRBV19 and TRBJ2-7, with 8 positions matching TRBD2. Trimming took 1 base from V and 0 from J; bases not matched to a gene: 3. Germline V gene data show CDR1 as FNHDT and CDR2 as SITEND (reference sequence). The CDR3 has 15 residues. CDR3 loop: CASSIMGGSSYEQYF. The covered CDR3 bases are TGTGCCAGCAGTATAATGGGGGGGAGCTCCTAT.

Note on this clone: The gene names here belong to mouse. CDR3: CASGDAGQGRAETLYF. CDR3 bases read: TGTGCCAGCGGTGATGCCGGACAGGGTCGTGCAGAA. V is TRBV13-2 and J is TRBJ2-3; 8 bases are shared with TRBD1. The CDR3 end falls 4 residues outside the read, so it is completed with the germline J gene. J lost 1 base, V lost 0 bases, and 4 bases had no gene match. CDR3 length equals 16 residues. CDR1 NNHNN and CDR2 SYGAGS come from the germline V gene (reference sequence).

In its sample, this clone was seen a few times. Gene names denote mouse genes. The sequence runs out 4 residues before the end of the CDR3; the remainder is reconstructed from the germline J gene. The gene calls are TRBV13-3 and TRBJ2-3; TRBD1 matches at 7 bases. The CDR3 runs 14 residues. V gave up 2 bases and J gave up 2 bases; unmatched junction bases: 2. CDR1 is NNHDY, CDR2 SYVADS, per germline. The CDR3 loop is CASSEDRVAETLYF. The DNA read from the CDR3 is TGTGCCAGCAGTGAAGACAGGGTTGCAGAA.

This clone has just a few counts. The gene symbols are mouse symbols. Read data end 3 residues before the CDR3 end; the end is taken from the germline J gene. The same CDR3 is also encoded by other DNA sequences in this sample. This chain links TRBV1 with TRBJ1-6; D gene uncertain. TRBJ1-6 is treated as an ORF (open reading frame) with a function not yet certain. Germline CDR1 and CDR2: NSQYPW and LRSPGD (reference sequence). V was clipped by 1 base and J by 8 bases, with 6 bases between them. This CDR3 contains 13 residues. The chain's CDR3 is CTCSAGGYSPLYF. Partial CDR3 DNA: TGCACCTGCAGTGCAGGGGGTTATTCGCCC.

Of note for this clone: These gene names are mouse names. The CDR3 extends 4 residues past the end of the read, so its final part is completed from the germline J gene. This sequence joins TRBV13-2 and TRBJ2-5; 10 bases are shared with TRBD1. Germline lookup yields CDR1 NNHNN and CDR2 SYGAGS (reference sequence). This CDR3 has 14 residues. CDR3 DNA, as far as it was read: TGTGCCAGCGGTGGGGACAGGGGAGGCGAC. Its translation: CASGGDRGGD. In full, the CDR3 reads CASGGDRGGDTQYF.

A word on this clone: Genes here carry mouse names. The observed sequence ends 4 residues before the CDR3 terminus, with the missing tail filled in from the germline J gene. In the same sample, other DNA sequences code for this CDR3. V gene TRBV13-1 combines with J gene TRBJ2-5; the D gene is possibly TRBD1 (6 bases). Germline lookup yields CDR1 NSHNY and CDR2 SYGAGN. This CDR3 contains 13 residues. The CDR3 DNA, read in part, is TGTGCCAGCAGTGATGACAGGGAAGAC. Protein product: CASSDDRED. In full, the CDR3 is CASSDDREDTQYF.

As regards this clone: Mouse gene names and germline throughout. Coverage ceases 4 residues before the CDR3 finishes, and the germline J gene fills in the end. This sequence joins TRBV5 and TRBJ2-7; TRBD2 agrees at 12 bases. The trim removed 1 base at V and 0 bases at J, leaving 1 base unmatched. In germline, CDR1 is LGHNA, CDR2 YNLKQL (reference sequence). The CDR3 spans 16 residues. The chain's CDR3 is CASSQGLGGRSYEQYF. The CDR3 bases that were read are TGTGCCAGCAGCCAAGGACTGGGGGGGCGCTCCTAT.

This clone came up many times. Mouse gene names apply. The CDR3 DNA, read in part, is TGTGCCAGCAGTCCACAGGGGAACGGGGAC. Protein: CASSPQGNGD. The CDR3 in full is CASSPQGNGDTQYF. The chain carries TRBV13-1 and TRBJ2-5; 7 bases fit TRBD1. The read halts 4 residues ahead of the CDR3 end, with the missing end drawn from the germline J gene. CDR3 length equals 14 residues. Germline loops: CDR1 NSHNY, CDR2 SYGAGN.

Concerning this clone itself: Mouse gene names and germline throughout. The read ends 4 residues early relative to the CDR3; the germline J gene fills the gap. The chain carries TRBV5 and TRBJ2-7; tentatively, D is TRBD2 (6 bases). Germline CDR1 LGHNA, CDR2 YNLKQL (reference sequence). This CDR3 has 13 amino acids. The CDR3 loop reads CASSQGGLYEQYF. CDR3 bases read: TGTGCCAGCAGCCAAGGTGGACTGTAT.

This clone was recorded at least ten times. Gene names and germline refer to mouse. The read terminates 4 residues before the CDR3 end, so the remaining end is supplied by the germline J gene. The chain is built from TRBV17 and TRBJ2-5; 10 nucleotides agree with TRBD2. The V segment lost 3 bases and the J segment 0 bases; nucleotides outside the gene matches: 6. Germline V gene sequence: CDR1 MNHDT, CDR2 YYDKIL. There are 17 residues in the CDR3. The CDR3 loop is CASSSLGGRGNQDTQYF. The CDR3 bases that were read are TGTGCTAGCAGTAGTCTGGGGGGGCGCGGGAACCAAGAC.

The sample holds a few counts of this clone. With a much larger clone just one base away, this may be a read error. The genes and germline here are from mouse. The sequence runs out 4 residues before the end of the CDR3; the remainder is reconstructed from the germline J gene. The V and J genes are TRBV13-2 and TRBJ1-2; 7 bases match TRBD1. The CDR3 extends over 14 amino acids. Trimming removed 3 bases from V and 0 bases from J; junction bases left unmatched: 2. Per the germline V gene, CDR1 is NNHNN and CDR2 is SYGAGS (reference sequence). CDR3: CASGGDSANSDYTF. The sequenced CDR3 bases are TGTGCCAGCGGTGGGGACAGTGCAAACTCC.

To note about this clone: These gene names are mouse names. Read coverage stops 4 residues before the CDR3 terminus; the germline J gene supplies the remainder. The chain uses TRBV5 and TRBJ2-2, with 9 nucleotides matching TRBD2. CDR3 length: 16 residues. Trimming cost V 1 base and J 4 bases; bases outside gene matches: 4. CDR1 is LGHNA, CDR2 YNLKQL, per germline (reference sequence). CDR3 DNA (partial): TGTGCCAGCAGCCAAGTGGCTGGGGGGGGCACCGGG. Protein sequence: CASSQVAGGGTG. The whole CDR3 region reads CASSQVAGGGTGQLYF.

As concerns this clone: The gene names here belong to mouse. The read ends 4 residues early relative to the CDR3; the germline J gene fills the gap. The chain combines TRBV19 with TRBJ2-7, with 9 bases fitting TRBD2. The germline V gene encodes CDR1 FNHDT and CDR2 SITEND (reference sequence). The CDR3 runs to 15 residues. With V trimmed by 1 base and J by 0 bases, 2 bases remained unmatched. The covered CDR3 bases are TGTGCCAGCAGTATACCGGGACTGGGCTCCTAT. This encodes CASSIPGLGSY. The whole CDR3 protein reads CASSIPGLGSYEQYF.

In its sample, this clone was seen a few times. Genes and germline are mouse. The read halts 4 residues ahead of the CDR3 end, with the missing end drawn from the germline J gene. The chain joins TRBV13-3 to TRBJ2-3; weak D call: TRBD1 (6 bases). V lost 1 base and J 0 bases, leaving 9 bases between the germline ends. Germline values: CDR1 NNHDY, CDR2 SYVADS. The CDR3 sequence is 15 residues long. CDR3 DNA, as far as it was read: TGTGCCAGCAGTGATCGGACAGTAAGTGCAGAA. Encoded protein: CASSDRTVSAE. The complete CDR3 reads CASSDRTVSAETLYF.

Regarding this clone: The gene names here belong to mouse. The read stops 4 residues short of the end of the CDR3; the missing end is completed from the germline J gene. The chain combines TRBV5 with TRBJ2-5; D is unresolved. The germline V and J ends were trimmed by 2 bases and 1 base, with 1 base remaining between them. The germline V gene encodes CDR1 LGHNA and CDR2 YNLKQL (reference sequence). The length of the CDR3 is 12 residues. This CDR3 is CASSQYQDTQYF. The covered CDR3 bases are TGTGCCAGCAGCCAATACCAAGAC.

With respect to this clone: Germline and genes here are mouse. The read ends 4 residues before the CDR3 terminus; that terminus is restored from the germline J gene. The chain employs TRBV5 and TRBJ2-7; 9 bases agree with TRBD2. Trimming at V came to 0 bases and at J to 0 bases, leaving 3 bases not matched to a gene. This CDR3 is 16 amino acids long. Per germline, CDR1 LGHNA and CDR2 YNLKQL (reference sequence). CDR3 loop: CASSQDRDWVSYEQYF. The DNA read from the CDR3 is TGTGCCAGCAGCCAAGATAGGGACTGGGTCTCCTAT.